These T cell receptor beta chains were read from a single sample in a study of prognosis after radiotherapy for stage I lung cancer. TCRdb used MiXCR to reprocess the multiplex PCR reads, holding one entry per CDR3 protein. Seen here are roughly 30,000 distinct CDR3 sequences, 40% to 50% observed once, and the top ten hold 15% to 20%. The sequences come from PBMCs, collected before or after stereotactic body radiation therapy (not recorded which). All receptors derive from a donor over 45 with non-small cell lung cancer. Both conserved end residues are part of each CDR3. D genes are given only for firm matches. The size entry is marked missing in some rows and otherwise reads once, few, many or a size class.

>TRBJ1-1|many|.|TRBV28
TGTGCCAGCACGGTGGGGAACACTGAAGCTTTCTTT
CASTVGNTEAFF
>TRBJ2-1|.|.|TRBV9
TGTGCCAGCAGCGCCGGGGCTATCGGTACCTACAATGGGCAGTTCTTC
CASSAGAIGTYNGQFF
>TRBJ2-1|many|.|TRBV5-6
TGTGCCAGCAGCTCGTTGGGACGGTCCTACAATGAGCAGTTCTTC
CASSSLGRSYNEQFF
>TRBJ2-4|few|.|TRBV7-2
TGTGCCAGCAGCTCCCAGGTTTCGAGCATTCAGTACTTC
CASSSQVSSIQYF
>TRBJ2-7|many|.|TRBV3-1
TGTGCCAGCAGCCCGGACCTACTAGGGTACGAGCAGTACTTC
CASSPDLLGYEQYF
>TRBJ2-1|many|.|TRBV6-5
TGTGCCAGCAGTTACACCGGACGCAATGAGCAGTTCTTC
CASSYTGRNEQFF
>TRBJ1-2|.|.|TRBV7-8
TGTGCCAGCAGCTTAGGTATTTGTGGCTACACCTTC
CASSLGICGYTF
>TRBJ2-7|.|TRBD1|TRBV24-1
TGTGCCACTGGGACAGGGGGCGACTTTAGCTACGAGCAGTACTTC
CATGTGGDFSYEQYF
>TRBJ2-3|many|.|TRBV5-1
TGCGCCAGCAGCTTGGTTCCCACAGATACGCAGTATTTT
CASSLVPTDTQYF
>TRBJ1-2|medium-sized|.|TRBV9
TGTGCCAGCAGCCCTAGACTGGGGGTAGATGGCTACACCTTC
CASSPRLGVDGYTF
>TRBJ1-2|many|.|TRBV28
TGTGCCAGCAGCGGGACACGCGATTCCTATGGCTACACCTTC
CASSGTRDSYGYTF
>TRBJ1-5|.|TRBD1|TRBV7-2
TGTGCCAGCATCTTAGCAGGGGGCGTCAATCATCCCCAGCATTTT
CASILAGGVNHPQHF
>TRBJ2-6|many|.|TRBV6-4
TGTGCCAGCAGTCTCGAACTTCTCAGCTCTGGGGCCAACGTCCTGACTTTC
CASSLELLSSGANVLTF
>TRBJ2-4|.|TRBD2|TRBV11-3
TGTGCCAGCAGCTCTAGCGGGAGGCCCGGGAGCATTCAGTACTTC
CASSSSGRPGSIQYF
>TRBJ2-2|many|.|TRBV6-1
TGTGCCGGCCGTGGTGGGGCTAACACCGGGGAGCTGTTTTTT
CAGRGGANTGELFF
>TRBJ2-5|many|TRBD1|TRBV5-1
TGCGCCAGCAGCCCGCTGACAGGGGGCGCATTAGAGACCCAGTACTTC
CASSPLTGGALETQYF
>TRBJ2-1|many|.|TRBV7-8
TGTGCCAGCAGCCCGCCCCCCCGGGGCAGCCATGAGCAGTTCTTC
CASSPPPRGSHEQFF
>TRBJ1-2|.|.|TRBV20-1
TGCAGTGCTATAGATTTCGGGGGCTCCTTTGGCTACACCTTC
CSAIDFGGSFGYTF
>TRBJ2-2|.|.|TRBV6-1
TGTGCCAGCAGTGAAGGACAGGTACCCGGGGAGCTGTTTTTT
CASSEGQVPGELFF
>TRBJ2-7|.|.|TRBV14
TGTGCCAGCAGTGCCGCCTCCTACGAGCAGTACTTC
CASSAASYEQYF
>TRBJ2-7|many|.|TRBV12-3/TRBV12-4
TGTGCCAGCAGTTCTCACAGCTCCTACGAGCAGTACTTC
CASSSHSSYEQYF
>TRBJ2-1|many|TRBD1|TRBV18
TGTGCCAGCTCACGGCCGGGACAGGGTTATGAGCAGTTCTTC
CASSRPGQGYEQFF
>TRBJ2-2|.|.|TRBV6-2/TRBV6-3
TGTGTCAGCATAAAGCAGGGGAGGGTCGGGGATCTGTTTTTT
CVSIKQGRVGDLFF
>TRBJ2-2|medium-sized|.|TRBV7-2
TGTGCCAGCAGCTTAGCGCTGGGACAGAACACCGGGGAGCTGTTTTTT
CASSLALGQNTGELFF
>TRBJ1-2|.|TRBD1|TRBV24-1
TGTGCCACCAGTGATTCCCACAGGGGGGCTAACTATGGCTACACCTTC
CATSDSHRGANYGYTF
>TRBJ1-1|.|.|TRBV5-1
TGCGCCAGCAGCTTGGACAGGGCCCCGAACAATGAAGCTTTATTT
CASSLDRAPNNEALF
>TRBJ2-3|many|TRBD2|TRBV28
TGTGCCAGCAGTCGAAGGACTAGCGGGAGTGATACGCAGTATTTT
CASSRRTSGSDTQYF
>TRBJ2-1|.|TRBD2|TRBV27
TGTGCCAGCAGTTTGACTAGCGGGAAACTTTACAATGAGCAGTTCTTC
CASSLTSGKLYNEQFF
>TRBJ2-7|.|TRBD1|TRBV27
TGTGCCAGCAATCACCGCACAGGGGGCGTAGTCAACGAGCAGTACTTC
CASNHRTGGVVNEQYF
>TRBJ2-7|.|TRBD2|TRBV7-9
TGCGCCAGCAGCTTAGCGGGTAGCGGGGGATACGAGCAGTACTTC
CASSLAGSGGYEQYF
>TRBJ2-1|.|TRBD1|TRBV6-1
TGTGCCAGCTCGGACAGGGGAAACTACAATTATCAGTTCTTC
CASSDRGNYNYQFF
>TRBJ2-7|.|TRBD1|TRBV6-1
TGTGCCAGCAGTGAGGACAGGGTGCGGTACGAGCAGTACTTC
CASSEDRVRYEQYF
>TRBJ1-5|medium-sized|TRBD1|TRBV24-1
TGTGCCACCAGTGGAATGGGACAGGCAGATCAGCCCCAGCATTTT
CATSGMGQADQPQHF
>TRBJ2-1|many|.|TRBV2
TGTGCCACCTCGAATTACAATGAGCAGTTCTTC
CATSNYNEQFF
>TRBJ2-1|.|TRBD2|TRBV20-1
TGCAGTGCTAGCCCTAGCGGGAGTATCCAAAATGGGCAGTTCTTC
CSASPSGSIQNGQFF
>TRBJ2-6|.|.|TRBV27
TGTGCCAGCAGTCCAACCTGGGACATGGTGCCCGGGGCCAACTTCCTGACTTTC
CASSPTWDMVPGANFLTF
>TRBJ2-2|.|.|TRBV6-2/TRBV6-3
TGTGCCAGCAGCGGCAGGTGTACGAACACCGTGGAGCTGTTTTTT
CASSGRCTNTVELFF
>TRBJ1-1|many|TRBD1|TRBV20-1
TGCAGTGCTAGCAGGGGGGCTAGTCGGGACACTGAAGCTTTCTTT
CSASRGASRDTEAFF
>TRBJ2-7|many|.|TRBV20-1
TGCAGTGAGGTCCAGGGAGGCTCCTACGAGCAGTACTTC
CSEVQGGSYEQYF
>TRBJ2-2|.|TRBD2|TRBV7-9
TGTGCCAGCAGCTGGACTAGCGGGACCGGGGAGCTGTTTTTT
CASSWTSGTGELFF
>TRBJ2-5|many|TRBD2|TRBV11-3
TGTGCCAGCTTGGCGCGGGGAGGGGAGGTAGAGACCCAGTACTTC
CASLARGGEVETQYF
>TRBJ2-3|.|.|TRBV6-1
TGTGCCAGCATTGATAACAGACGCACAGATACGCGGTATTTT
CASIDNRRTDTRYF
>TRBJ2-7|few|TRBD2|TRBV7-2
TGTGCCAGCAGCTTAGTTTGGGAGCGGGAGGGCTCCTACGAGCAGTACTTC
CASSLVWEREGSYEQYF
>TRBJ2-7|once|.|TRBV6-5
TGTGCCAGCAGTTACATACCGCCGGGGGCCGGGTCCTACGAGCAGTACTTC
CASSYIPPGAGSYEQYF
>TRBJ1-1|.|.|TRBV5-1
TGCGCCAGCAGCAGGGGTTACAGGAGCACTGAAGCTTTCTTT
CASSRGYRSTEAFF
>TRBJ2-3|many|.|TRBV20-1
TGCAGTGCTAGACCGACCGGGACACCGTTTCGCACAGATACGCAGTATTTT
CSARPTGTPFRTDTQYF